This entry concerns a single TCR beta chain. The antigen is undetermined. Generated by immunoSEQ multiplex PCR, the TCRdb table keeps only in-frame clones and is missing some. The data show 65,000 to 90,000 clones, around 90% seen once. The data belong to a study of cytomegalovirus exposure and HLA in healthy donors. Study overall: Both the roughly 120 validation repertoires and the approximately 670 first-cohort repertoires used the same platform, as reported by a later analysis.

The V end was cut by 2 bases, the J end by 4 bases, with 11 bases between. Per the germline V gene, CDR1 is GTSNPN and CDR2 is SVGIG (reference sequence). The CDR3 is 14 residues long. Study-wide findings and caveats: Reports showed the classifier diagnosing cytomegalovirus status with high specificity and sensitivity. Despite most TCR sequences being rare, some public TCRs occurred in many donors.

The chain carries TRBV30 and TRBJ2-2; D perhaps matches TRBD2 (6 bases). Sequences were obtained from PBMCs. The receptor was derived from a woman aged 18-35 years in good health and CMV-seropositive. The CDR3 region is CAWSISGSTGELFF. As DNA, the CDR3 is TGTGCCTGGAGTATTAGCGGATCCACCGGGGAGCTGTTTTTT. The full variable domain, its missing parts supplied by reference TRBV30 and TRBJ2-2, is SQTIHQWPATLVQPVGSPLSLECTVEGTSNPNLYWYRQAAGRGLQLLFYSVGIGQISSEVPQNLSASRPQDRQFILSSKKLLLSDSGFYLCAWSISGSTGELFFGEGSRLTVL.